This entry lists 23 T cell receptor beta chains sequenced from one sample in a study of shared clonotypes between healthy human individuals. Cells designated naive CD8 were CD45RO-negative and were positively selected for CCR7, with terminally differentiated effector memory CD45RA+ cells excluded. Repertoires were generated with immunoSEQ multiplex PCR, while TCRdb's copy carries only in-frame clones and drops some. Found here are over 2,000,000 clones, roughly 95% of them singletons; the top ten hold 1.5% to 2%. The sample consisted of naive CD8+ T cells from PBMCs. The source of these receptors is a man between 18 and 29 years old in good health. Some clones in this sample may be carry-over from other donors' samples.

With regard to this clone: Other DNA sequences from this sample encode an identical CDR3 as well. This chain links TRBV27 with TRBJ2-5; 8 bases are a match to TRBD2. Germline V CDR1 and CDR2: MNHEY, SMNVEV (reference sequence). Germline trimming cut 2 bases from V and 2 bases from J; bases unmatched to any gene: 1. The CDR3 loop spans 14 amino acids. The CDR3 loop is CASSLGTRQETQYF. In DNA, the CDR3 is TGTGCCAGCAGTTTAGGGACTAGACAAGAGACCCAGTACTTC.

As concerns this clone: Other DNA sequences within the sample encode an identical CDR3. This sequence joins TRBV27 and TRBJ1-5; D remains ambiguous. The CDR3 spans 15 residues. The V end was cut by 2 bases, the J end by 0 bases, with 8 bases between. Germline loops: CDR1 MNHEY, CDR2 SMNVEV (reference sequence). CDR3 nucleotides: TGTGCCAGCAGTTTACTCGGGGATAGCAATCAGCCCCAGCATTTT. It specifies CASSLLGDSNQPQHF.

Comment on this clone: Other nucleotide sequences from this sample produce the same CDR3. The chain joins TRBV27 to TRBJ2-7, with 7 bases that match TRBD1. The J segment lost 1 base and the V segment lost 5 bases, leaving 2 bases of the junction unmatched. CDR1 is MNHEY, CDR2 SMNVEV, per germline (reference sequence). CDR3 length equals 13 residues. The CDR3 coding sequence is TGTGCCAGCAGTGAGGGGGCATCCTACGAGCAGTACTTC. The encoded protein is CASSEGASYEQYF.

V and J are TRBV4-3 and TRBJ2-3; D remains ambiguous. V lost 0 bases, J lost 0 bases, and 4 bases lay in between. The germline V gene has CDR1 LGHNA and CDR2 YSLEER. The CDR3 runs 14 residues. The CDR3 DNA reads TGCGCCAGCAGCCAAGAATCTAGCACAGATACGCAGTATTTT. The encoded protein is CASSQESSTDTQYF.

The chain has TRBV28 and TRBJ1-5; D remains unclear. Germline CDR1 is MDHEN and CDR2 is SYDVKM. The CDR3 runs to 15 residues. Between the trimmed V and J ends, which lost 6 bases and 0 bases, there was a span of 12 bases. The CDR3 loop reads CASSQPAYSNQPQHF. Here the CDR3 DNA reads TGTGCCAGCAGCCAGCCGGCCTATAGCAATCAGCCCCAGCATTTT.

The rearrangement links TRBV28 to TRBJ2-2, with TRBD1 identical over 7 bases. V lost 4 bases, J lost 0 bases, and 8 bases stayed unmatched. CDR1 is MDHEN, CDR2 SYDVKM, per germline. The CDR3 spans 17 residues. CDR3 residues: CASSSRQGPTNTGELFF. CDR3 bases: TGTGCCAGCAGTTCGAGACAGGGACCTACGAACACCGGGGAGCTGTTTTTT.

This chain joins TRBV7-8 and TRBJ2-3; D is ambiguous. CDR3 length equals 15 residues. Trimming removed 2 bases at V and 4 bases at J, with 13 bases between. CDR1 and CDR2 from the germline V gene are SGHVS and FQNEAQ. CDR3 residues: CASSLLGSSPDTQYF. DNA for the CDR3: TGTGCCAGCAGCTTATTAGGCTCCTCCCCAGATACGCAGTATTTT.

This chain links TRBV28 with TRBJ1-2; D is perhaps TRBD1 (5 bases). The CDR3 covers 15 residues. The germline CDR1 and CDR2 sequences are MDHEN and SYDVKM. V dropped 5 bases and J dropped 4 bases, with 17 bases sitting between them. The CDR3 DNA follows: TGTGCCAGCAGTACCGGGACGCACCTAGGCTATGGCTACACCTTC. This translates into CASSTGTHLGYGYTF.

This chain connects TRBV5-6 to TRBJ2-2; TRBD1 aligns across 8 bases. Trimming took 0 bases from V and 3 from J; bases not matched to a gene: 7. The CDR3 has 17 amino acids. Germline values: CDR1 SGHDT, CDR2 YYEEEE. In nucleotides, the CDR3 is TGTGCCAGCAGCTTGGTTGACAGGGGTACCTACACCGGGGAGCTGTTTTTT. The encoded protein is CASSLVDRGTYTGELFF.

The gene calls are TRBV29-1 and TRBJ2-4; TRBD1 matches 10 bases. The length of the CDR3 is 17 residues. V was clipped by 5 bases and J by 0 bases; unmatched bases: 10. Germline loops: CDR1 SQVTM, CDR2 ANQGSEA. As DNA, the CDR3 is TGCAGCGTTCTGACAGGGGGCATCGGACTAGCCAAAAACATTCAGTACTTC. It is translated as CSVLTGGIGLAKNIQYF.

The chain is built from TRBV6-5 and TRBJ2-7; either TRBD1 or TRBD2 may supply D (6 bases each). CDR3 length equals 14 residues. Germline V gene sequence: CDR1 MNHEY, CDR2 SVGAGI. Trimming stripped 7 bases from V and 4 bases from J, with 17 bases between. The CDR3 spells CASTPRGRRYEQYF. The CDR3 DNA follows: TGTGCCAGCACCCCCCGGGGGCGCCGGTACGAGCAGTACTTC.

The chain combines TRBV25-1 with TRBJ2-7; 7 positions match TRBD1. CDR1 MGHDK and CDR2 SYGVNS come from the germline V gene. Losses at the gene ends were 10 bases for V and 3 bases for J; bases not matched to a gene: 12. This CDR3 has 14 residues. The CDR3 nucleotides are TGTGCCACTCAAAGGGGGACAGCGGTCTACGAGCAGTACTTC. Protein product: CATQRGTAVYEQYF.

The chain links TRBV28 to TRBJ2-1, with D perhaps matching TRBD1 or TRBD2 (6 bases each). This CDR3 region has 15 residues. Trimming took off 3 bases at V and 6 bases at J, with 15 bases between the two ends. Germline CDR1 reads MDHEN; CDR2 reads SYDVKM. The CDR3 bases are TGTGCCAGCAGTTTTGTCAGGGGAGGAGGCAATGAGCAGTTCTTC. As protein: CASSFVRGGGNEQFF. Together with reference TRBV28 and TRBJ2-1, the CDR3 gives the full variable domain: DVKVTQSSRYLVKRTGEKVFLECVQDMDHENMFWYRQDPGLGLRLIYFSYDVKMKEKGDIPEGYSVSREKKERFSLILESASTNQTSMYLCASSFVRGGGNEQFFGPGTRLTVL.

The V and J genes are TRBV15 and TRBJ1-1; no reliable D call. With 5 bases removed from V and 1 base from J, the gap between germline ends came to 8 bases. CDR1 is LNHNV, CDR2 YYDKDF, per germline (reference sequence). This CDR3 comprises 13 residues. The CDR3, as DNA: TGTGCCACCAGCGATAAAGGGAACACTGAAGCTTTCTTT. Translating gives CATSDKGNTEAFF.

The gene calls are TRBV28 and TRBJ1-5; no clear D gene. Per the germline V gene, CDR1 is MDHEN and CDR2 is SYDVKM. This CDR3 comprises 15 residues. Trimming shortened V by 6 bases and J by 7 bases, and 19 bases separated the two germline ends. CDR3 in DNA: TGTGCCAGCAGACTAGGGTCGGCAGCGGAACAGCCCCAGCATTTT. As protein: CASRLGSAAEQPQHF.

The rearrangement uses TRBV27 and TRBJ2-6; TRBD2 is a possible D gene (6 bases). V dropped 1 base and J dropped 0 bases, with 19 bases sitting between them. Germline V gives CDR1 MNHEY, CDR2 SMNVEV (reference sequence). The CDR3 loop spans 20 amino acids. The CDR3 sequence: CASSLFHGGTGFSGANVLTF. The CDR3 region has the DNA TGTGCCAGCAGTTTATTCCATGGGGGGACCGGCTTCTCTGGGGCCAACGTCCTGACTTTC.

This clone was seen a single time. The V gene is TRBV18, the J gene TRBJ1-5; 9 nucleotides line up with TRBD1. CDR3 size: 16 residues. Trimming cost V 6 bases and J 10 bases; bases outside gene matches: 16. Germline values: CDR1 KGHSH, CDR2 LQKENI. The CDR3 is CASSETLDRGNQPQHF. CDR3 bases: TGTGCCAGCTCCGAAACATTGGACAGGGGCAACCAACCCCAGCATTTT.

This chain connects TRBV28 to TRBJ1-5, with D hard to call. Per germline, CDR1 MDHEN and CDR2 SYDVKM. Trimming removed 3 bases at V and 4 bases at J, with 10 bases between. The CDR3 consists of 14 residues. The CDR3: CASSLATKNQPQHF. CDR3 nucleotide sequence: TGTGCCAGCAGTTTGGCGACAAAAAATCAGCCCCAGCATTTT.

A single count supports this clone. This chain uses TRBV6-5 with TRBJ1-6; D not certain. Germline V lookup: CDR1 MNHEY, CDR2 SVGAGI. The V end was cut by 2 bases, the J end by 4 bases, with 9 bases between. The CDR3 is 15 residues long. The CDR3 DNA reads TGTGCCAGCAGTTACGTGGCGGAATATAATTCACCCCTCCACTTT. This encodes CASSYVAEYNSPLHF.

CDR3 region: CATSRDLGYEQYF. In DNA, the CDR3 is TGTGCCACCAGCAGAGATCTCGGGTACGAGCAGTACTTC. The rearrangement joins TRBV15 to TRBJ2-7, with D uncertain. This CDR3 comprises 13 residues. Germline V CDR1 and CDR2: LNHNV, YYDKDF (reference sequence). Trimming pared 0 bases from V and 4 bases from J, leaving 7 bases between.

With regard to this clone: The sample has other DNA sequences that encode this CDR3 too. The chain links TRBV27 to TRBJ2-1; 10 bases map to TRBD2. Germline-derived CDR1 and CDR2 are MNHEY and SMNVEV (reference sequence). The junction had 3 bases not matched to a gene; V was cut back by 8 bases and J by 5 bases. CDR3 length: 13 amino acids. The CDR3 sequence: CASGTSAHNEQFF. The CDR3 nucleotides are TGTGCCAGCGGGACTAGCGCACACAATGAGCAGTTCTTC.

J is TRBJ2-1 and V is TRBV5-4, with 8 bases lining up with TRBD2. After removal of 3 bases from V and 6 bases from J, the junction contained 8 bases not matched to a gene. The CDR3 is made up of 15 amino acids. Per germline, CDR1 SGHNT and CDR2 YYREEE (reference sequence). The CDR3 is CASSWTSPFLNEQFF. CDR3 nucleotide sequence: TGTGCCAGCAGCTGGACTAGCCCCTTTCTCAATGAGCAGTTCTTC.

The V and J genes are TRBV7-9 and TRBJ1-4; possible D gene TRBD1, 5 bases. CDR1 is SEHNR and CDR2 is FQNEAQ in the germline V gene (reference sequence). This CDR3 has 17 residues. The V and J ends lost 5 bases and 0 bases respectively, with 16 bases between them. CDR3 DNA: TGTGCCAGCAGCCCCGGAAGGGGAAGCGCAACTAATGAAAAACTGTTTTTT. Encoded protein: CASSPGRGSATNEKLFF.